The following is a T cell receptor (beta chain) sequence with its context. The entry originates in a study of cytomegalovirus exposure and HLA in healthy donors. The data were produced by immunoSEQ multiplex PCR, yet TCRdb's version contains in-frame clones alone and is incomplete. The sample has some 120,000 clones; 85% to 90% are singletons. The germline CDR1 and CDR2 sequences are SGHNT and YYREEE (reference sequence). V trimming: 2 bases; J trimming: 6 bases; junction bases outside the gene matches: 4. This CDR3 region has 15 residues. The TCR comes from a man aged 30-40 years in good health and CMV-seronegative. The source material was PBMCs. The chain couples TRBV5-4 to TRBJ2-2, with TRBD2 identical over 10 bases. The CDR3 is CASSFSGRAAGELFF. The CDR3 coding sequence is TGTGCCAGCAGCTTCAGCGGGAGGGCCGCCGGGGAGCTGTTTTTT.